Listed below are T cell receptor beta chains from one sample, sequenced in a study of cytomegalovirus exposure and HLA in healthy donors. Here immunoSEQ multiplex PCR was the method, and the copy in TCRdb shows in-frame clones only, minus some. Of just over 150,000 clones listed, roughly 72% are singletons. The sample consisted of PBMCs. These receptors all come from a man aged 40-49 years in good health and CMV-seropositive. The CDR3 runs from the conserved cysteine through the conserved F or W.

>14|TRBV19
CASSRQTGNTEAFF
>13|TRBV7-9
CASSLPGGTEAFF
>11|TRBV20-1
CSASTGAKLFF
>13|TRBV4-3
CASSSNRADTQYF
>15|TRBV7-3
CASSSVGGGETPLHF
>12|TRBV29-1
CSVAQGRYGYTF
>13|TRBV9
CASSVAGGDGYTF
>13|TRBV6-6
CASSYSAEETQYF
>17|TRBV9
CASSVAPITGSTAPLHF
>15|TRBV7-2
CASSLDFGPSAEAFF
>13|TRBV11-2
CASSQQGKETQYF
>15|TRBV7-9
CASSLEWDRAYEQYF
>14|TRBV29-1
CSVAGTGTYNEQFF
>16|TRBV5-1
CASSLGLAQSSYEQYF
>14|TRBV2
CASSEGRLQETQYF